A single sample gave rise to the 24 T cell receptor beta chains below, sequenced in a study of cytomegalovirus exposure and HLA in healthy donors. Both 60 Vbeta primers and 13 Jbeta primers went into the PCR. The assay was immunoSEQ multiplex PCR, and TCRdb's table has in-frame clones only and misses some. The sample holds around 150,000 clones, roughly 80% seen once. Sequencing input: PBMCs. Receptors originate from a woman between 40 and 55 years old in good health and CMV-seronegative.

This chain joins TRBV14 and TRBJ2-1, with 14 positions matching TRBD2. The length of the CDR3 is 18 residues. In germline, CDR1 is SGHDN, CDR2 FVKESK. V lost 6 bases to trimming and J lost 1 base; unmatched junction nucleotides: 8. The CDR3 region is CASSHTGTSGSSYNEQFF. CDR3 bases: TGTGCCAGCAGTCATACCGGGACTAGCGGGAGTTCCTACAATGAGCAGTTCTTC.

This clone showed up just once. V is TRBV6-5 and J is TRBJ1-1; D not certain. Per germline, CDR1 MNHEY and CDR2 SVGAGI. The V end was cut by 0 bases, the J end by 10 bases, with 12 bases between. The CDR3 has 13 amino acids. The CDR3 DNA follows: TGTGCCAGCAGTTACTCTGGGTCGGGGAGAGCTTTCTTT. This codes for CASSYSGSGRAFF.

The gene calls are TRBV11-2 and TRBJ2-5; the match to TRBD2 covers 9 bases. The CDR3 loop spans 18 amino acids. V lost 3 bases, J lost 5 bases, and 16 bases stayed unmatched. The germline gives CDR1 SGHAT, CDR2 FQNNGV. CDR3 residues: CASSFRESAGGPLETQYF. In DNA form, the CDR3 reads TGTGCCAGCAGCTTTAGGGAGTCAGCGGGAGGCCCGCTGGAGACCCAGTACTTC.

V usage is TRBV7-3 and J usage is TRBJ2-1; 8 bases line up with TRBD2. There are 13 residues in the CDR3. With V trimmed by 4 bases and J by 6 bases, 2 bases remained unmatched. From germline, CDR1 is SGHTA and CDR2 FQGTGA. The CDR3 sequence is CASSYGTSNEQFF. The CDR3 DNA reads TGTGCCAGCAGCTACGGGACTAGCAATGAGCAGTTCTTC.

The CDR3 reads CASSLLPTGFNSPLHF. The CDR3 nucleotides are TGTGCCAGCAGCCTACTCCCTACAGGGTTTAATTCACCCCTCCACTTT. The chain couples TRBV7-2 to TRBJ1-6, with D possibly TRBD1 on 6 matching bases. The germline gives CDR1 SGHTA, CDR2 FQGNSA. This CDR3 comprises 16 residues. Trimming removed 5 bases at V and 6 bases at J, with 17 bases between.

CDR3 amino acids: CASSSMGGGYTF. Here the CDR3 DNA reads TGTGCCAGCAGTTCTATGGGCGGGGGCTACACCTTC. This sequence joins TRBV6-5 and TRBJ1-2; the D is unclear. The germline V gene encodes CDR1 MNHEY and CDR2 SVGAGI. Trimming shortened V by 4 bases and J by 8 bases, and 11 bases separated the two germline ends. CDR3 length: 12 residues.

This clone was counted once. The chain combines TRBV9 with TRBJ2-7, with 11 positions matching TRBD1. The junction had 5 bases not matched to a gene; V was cut back by 4 bases and J by 5 bases. This CDR3 is 14 amino acids long. Germline V CDR1 and CDR2: SGDLS, YYNGEE. The CDR3 protein is CASSPRTGGDEQYF. The CDR3 nucleotides are TGTGCCAGCAGCCCCCGGACAGGGGGCGACGAGCAGTACTTC.

The chain combines TRBV5-1 with TRBJ2-1; 13 bases match TRBD2. The trim removed 1 base at V and 4 bases at J, leaving 5 bases unmatched. CDR1 SGHRS and CDR2 YFSETQ come from the germline V gene. The CDR3 consists of 17 residues. CDR3 nucleotide sequence: TGCGCCAGCAGCTTGAGGACTAGCGGGGGTGCATACAATGAGCAGTTCTTC. Translation gives CASSLRTSGGAYNEQFF.

The rearrangement joins TRBV7-8 to TRBJ1-2, with D maybe TRBD1 (6 bases). V lost 5 bases and J lost 0, with 16 bases in between. This CDR3 region has 16 residues. CDR1 and CDR2 (germline): SGHVS, FQNEAQ. CDR3 in DNA: TGTGCCAGCAGCCCTCGGACAGAAATGTCTAACTATGGCTACACCTTC. Residues: CASSPRTEMSNYGYTF.

Points on this clone: A junction boundary mismatches the germline segment, possibly from a read error. DNA of the CDR3: TGCGCCAGCAGTCCCTGGGCGGGAGGGTCCTCTAGCACAAATACGCAGTATTTT. The encoded protein is CASSPWAGGSSSTNTQYF. J is TRBJ2-3 and V is TRBV4-3; TRBD2 aligns across 9 bases. The CDR3 covers 18 residues. The V gene's germline CDR1 is LGHNA and CDR2 YSLEER.

The chain is built from TRBV5-1 and TRBJ2-3, with 7 bases lining up with TRBD2. The CDR3 has 17 residues. Germline CDR1 reads SGHRS; CDR2 reads YFSETQ. V shed 6 bases, J shed 6 bases, and the junction held 19 bases outside the gene matches. The CDR3 sequence is CASTPGTTSREWDTQYF. The CDR3 nucleotides read TGCGCCAGCACCCCGGGGACGACTAGCAGGGAATGGGATACGCAGTATTTT.

This chain uses TRBV7-6 with TRBJ2-7, with a tentative D call TRBD1 (5 bases). The CDR3 sequence is 15 residues long. CDR1 SGHVS and CDR2 FNYEAQ come from the germline V gene. Trimming stripped 6 bases from V and 3 bases from J, with 18 bases between. In DNA form, the CDR3 reads TGTGCCAGCAGTTTAACTTCTACAAGGGGCTACGAGCAGTACTTC. The encoded protein is CASSLTSTRGYEQYF. The variable domain in full, completed from reference TRBV7-6 and TRBJ2-7, reads GAGVSQSPRYKVTKRGQDVALRCDPISGHVSLYWYRQALGQGPEFLTYFNYEAQQDKSGLPNDRFSAERPEGSISTLTIQRTEQRDSAMYRCASSLTSTRGYEQYFGPGTRLTVT.

CDR3 sequence (DNA): TGCAGCGTTCTTCGGGGTTCGGTAGAGACCCAGTACTTC. Translating it yields CSVLRGSVETQYF. The chain recombines TRBV29-1 with TRBJ2-5; TRBD2 is a possible D gene (5 bases). V was shortened by 5 bases and J by 4 bases, with 14 bases between the two germline ends. The CDR3 covers 13 residues. Germline V gene data show CDR1 as SQVTM and CDR2 as ANQGSEA.

The chain combines TRBV15 with TRBJ2-3; TRBD2 matches at 10 bases. Germline CDR1 is LNHNV and CDR2 is YYDKDF (reference sequence). J gave up 2 bases and V 0 bases, and 11 bases lay outside the gene matches. CDR3 length equals 19 residues. CDR3 sequence: CATSRDWARTSGFTDTQYF. The CDR3 DNA is TGTGCCACCAGCAGAGATTGGGCTAGGACTAGCGGTTTCACAGATACGCAGTATTTT.

The table lists this clone with a count of one. This chain uses TRBV25-1 with TRBJ2-1; TRBD2 aligns across 8 bases. V lost 4 bases to trimming and J lost 4 bases; unmatched junction nucleotides: 9. This CDR3 region has 16 residues. Germline CDR1 MGHDK, CDR2 SYGVNS. In DNA form, the CDR3 reads TGTGCCAGCAGTGGAGAACCGGGACTAGAATACAATGAGCAGTTCTTC. Its translation is CASSGEPGLEYNEQFF.

The CDR3 is CASTAQGADTQYF. The CDR3 DNA reads as TGTGCCAGCACGGCGCAGGGGGCAGATACGCAGTATTTT. V usage is TRBV2 and J usage is TRBJ2-3; 7 nucleotides agree with TRBD1. The CDR3 runs 13 residues. Germline CDR1 and CDR2: SNHLY and FYNNEI. V was pared by 7 bases and J by 4 bases, with 5 bases of the junction left unmatched. The whole variable domain, remainder taken from reference TRBV2 and TRBJ2-3, is EPEVTQTPSHQVTQMGQEVILRCVPISNHLYFYWYRQILGQKVEFLVSFYNNEISEKSEIFDDQFSVERPDGSNFTLKIRSTKLEDSAMYFCASTAQGADTQYFGPGTRLTVL.

This clone was seen a handful of times. The chain links TRBV4-1 to TRBJ2-1; D remains unclear. V lost 0 bases and J 9 bases, leaving 3 bases between the germline ends. The germline V gene encodes CDR1 MGHRA and CDR2 YSYEKL. The CDR3 spans 11 residues. The CDR3 bases are TGCGCCAGCAGCCAAGAGCGTGAGCAGTTCTTC. As protein: CASSQEREQFF.

The chain has TRBV19 and TRBJ1-5, with TRBD1 identical over 9 bases. The germline CDR1 and CDR2 sequences are LNHDA and SQIVND (reference sequence). The CDR3 has 13 amino acids. V lost 7 bases to trimming and J lost 5 bases; unmatched junction nucleotides: 3. This CDR3 is CASNWDRDQPQHF. The DNA for the CDR3 is TGTGCCAGTAATTGGGACAGGGATCAGCCCCAGCATTTT. Supplemented by reference TRBV19 and TRBJ1-5, the full variable domain reads DGGITQSPKYLFRKEGQNVTLSCEQNLNHDAMYWYRQDPGQGLRLIYYSQIVNDFQKGDIAEGYSVSREKKESFPLTVTSAQKNPTAFYLCASNWDRDQPQHFGDGTRLSIL.

The chain is built from TRBV7-6 and TRBJ2-5, with 13 bases matching TRBD2. V lost 3 bases, J lost 4 bases, and 5 bases stayed unmatched. Germline values: CDR1 SGHVS, CDR2 FNYEAQ. The CDR3 sequence is 16 residues long. CDR3 DNA sequence: TGTGCCAGCAGCTTTACTAGCGGGGGGGCGGGAGAGACCCAGTACTTC. It codes for CASSFTSGGAGETQYF.

The chain uses TRBV30 and TRBJ1-3, with TRBD1 matching 10 bases. J gave up 6 bases and V 0 bases, and 5 bases lay outside the gene matches. CDR3 size: 15 residues. Per the germline V gene, CDR1 is GTSNPN and CDR2 is SVGIG (reference sequence). CDR3 sequence: CAWSVEDRGKNTIYF. The CDR3 bases are TGTGCCTGGAGTGTAGAGGACAGGGGGAAAAACACCATATATTTT.

This clone showed up just a few times. The chain recombines TRBV29-1 with TRBJ1-1; D is unresolved. The V end lost 3 bases, the J end lost 7 bases, and 12 bases lay between the germline ends. CDR1 and CDR2 from the germline V gene are SQVTM and ANQGSEA. CDR3 size: 12 residues. As DNA, the CDR3 is TGCAGCGTTGATCTGGGCCGGGATGAAGCTTTCTTT. It specifies CSVDLGRDEAFF.

Written as DNA, the CDR3 is TGTGCCAGCAGCACAGGTGCTAACTATGGCTACACCTTC. It is translated as CASSTGANYGYTF. The chain recombines TRBV6-5 with TRBJ1-2; D might be TRBD1 (5 bases). CDR3 length: 13 residues. Germline values: CDR1 MNHEY, CDR2 SVGAGI. V shed 6 bases and J shed 0 bases, with 8 bases lying between them.

CDR3 bases: TGTGCCAGCAGCTTAGACGGGGGGGAAAGCACTGAAGCTTTCTTT. Its translation: CASSLDGGESTEAFF. This chain connects TRBV7-9 to TRBJ1-1, with D possibly being TRBD1 (5 bases). CDR3 length: 15 amino acids. V was shortened by 1 base and J by 4 bases, with 13 bases between the two germline ends. Germline assignment: CDR1 SEHNR and CDR2 FQNEAQ (reference sequence).

The chain combines TRBV2 with TRBJ1-2, with D unclear. Per germline, CDR1 SNHLY and CDR2 FYNNEI. This CDR3 comprises 16 residues. Trimming cost V 0 bases and J 1 base, with 12 bases left between them. CDR3 sequence reads: CASSEARRPYNYGYTF. The CDR3, as DNA: TGTGCCAGCAGTGAAGCGAGGCGGCCTTATAACTATGGCTACACCTTC.